A few counts support the clone carrying this TCR beta chain. Synthetic TCR analog templates were spiked into each PCR. Sequencing was performed with immunoSEQ multiplex PCR; in TCRdb, only in-frame clones are kept and a portion is missing. The sample lists about 48,000 clones, 70% to 90% occurring once. The junction had 7 bases not matched to a gene; V was cut back by 5 bases and J by 5 bases. CDR1 is WSHSY, CDR2 SAAADI, per germline. The CDR3 consists of 14 residues. The time point was: peripheral blood 6 weeks after treatment start. The sample comes from a study of PD-L1 blockade in urothelial cancer. On the study more broadly: Analysis of blood occurred 3 weeks (second dose) and 6 weeks after treatment start. Across blood samples, T cells had a median count of roughly 140,000.

This clonotype originated in a man between 60 and 75 years old with urothelial cancer. This sequence joins TRBV10-2 and TRBJ2-5; the match to TRBD2 covers 8 bases. This specimen was PBMCs, taken around atezolizumab (anti-PD-L1) treatment. CDR3 DNA sequence: TGCGCCAGCAGTAAACTAGCGGAGGGGGAGACCCAGTACTTC. It translates to CASSKLAEGETQYF.